A single sample gave rise to the 3 T cell receptor beta chains below, sequenced in a study of CD8+ T cells in alopecia areata. Indicated treatment: oral pan-JAK inhibitor, 5-10 mg twice daily. Isolated RNA was reverse transcribed into cDNA used as the sequencing template. Data came from immunoSEQ multiplex PCR; TCRdb stores just in-frame clones and leaves some out. Of fewer than 250,000 clones in the sample, roughly 60% were seen once. Material: CD4+ T cells sorted from blood, obtained at week 24, from a patient treated with tofacitinib. The receptor set was obtained from a human donor with alopecia areata.

In its sample, this clone was seen a few times. This chain links TRBV5-6 with TRBJ1-6; the D gene is possibly TRBD1 (5 bases). CDR1 and CDR2 from the germline V gene are SGHDT and YYEEEE. The CDR3 spans 14 residues. Trimming cost V 4 bases and J 11 bases, with 16 bases left between them. The CDR3 bases are TGTGCCAGCAGCGCCGCCAGGGCGGACGCACCCCTCCACTTT. Protein sequence: CASSAARADAPLHF.

Written as DNA, the CDR3 is TGTGCCAGCTCACCGACAGGGCGCGGCTACACCTTC. Translating it yields CASSPTGRGYTF. The chain is built from TRBV18 and TRBJ1-2; 7 positions match TRBD1. Losses at the gene ends were 3 bases for V and 8 bases for J; bases not matched to a gene: 3. Germline lookup yields CDR1 KGHSH and CDR2 LQKENI. CDR3 size: 12 residues.

The CDR3 nucleotides are TGTGCCAGCAGCGTAGAGCCAGGGTACCCCTACGAGCAGTACTTC. It encodes CASSVEPGYPYEQYF. The V call is TRBV9, the J call TRBJ2-7; D is possibly TRBD1 (5 bases). Trimming left V 0 bases short and J 2 bases short, with 12 bases between. Germline loops: CDR1 SGDLS, CDR2 YYNGEE. This CDR3 is built from 15 residues.